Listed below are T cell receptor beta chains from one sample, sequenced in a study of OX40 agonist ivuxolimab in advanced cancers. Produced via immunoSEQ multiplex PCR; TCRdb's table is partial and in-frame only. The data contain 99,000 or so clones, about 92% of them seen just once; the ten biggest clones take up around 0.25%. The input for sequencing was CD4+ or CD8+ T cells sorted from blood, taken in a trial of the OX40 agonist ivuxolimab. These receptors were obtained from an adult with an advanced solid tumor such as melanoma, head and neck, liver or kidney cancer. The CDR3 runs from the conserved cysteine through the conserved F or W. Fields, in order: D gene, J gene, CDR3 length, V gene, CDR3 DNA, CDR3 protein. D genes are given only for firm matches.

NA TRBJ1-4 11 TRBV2 TGTGCCAGCATCAAAGGGGAAAAACTGTTTTTT CASIKGEKLFF
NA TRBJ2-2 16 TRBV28 TGTGCCAGCAGTTTAGGGTATAGGGGGAGCACCGGGGAGCTGTTTTTT CASSLGYRGSTGELFF
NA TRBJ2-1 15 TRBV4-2 TGTGCCAGCAGCCAAGATGGGTACAGTCACAATGAGCAGTTCTTC CASSQDGYSHNEQFF
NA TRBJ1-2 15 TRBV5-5 TGTGCCAGCACCCAAGGTGGGGGAGGAAGGGGTGGCTACACCTTC CASTQGGGGRGGYTF
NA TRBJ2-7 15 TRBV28 TGTGCCAGCAGTTTAGGTAGCATCGCTGCCTACGAGCAGTACTTC CASSLGSIAAYEQYF
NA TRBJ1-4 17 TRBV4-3 TGCGCCAGCAGCCAAGGGGAGGCGGCCTTGAAGGGAGAAAAACTGTTTTTT CASSQGEAALKGEKLFF
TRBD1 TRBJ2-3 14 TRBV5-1 TGCGCCAGCAGCTGGGGACAGGGAGGGGATACGCAGTATTTT CASSWGQGGDTQYF
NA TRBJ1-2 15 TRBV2 TGTGCCAGCAGTGAAGATCCCCAGTGGAACTATGGCTACACCTTC CASSEDPQWNYGYTF
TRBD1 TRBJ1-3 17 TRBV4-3 TGCGCCAGCAGCCAAGAAGCAGTGACAGGGGTAGGAAACACCATATATTTT CASSQEAVTGVGNTIYF
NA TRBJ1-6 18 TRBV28 TGTGCCAGCATGGGGAGCGGACAGTTGGCCGTACTTAATTCACCCCTCCACTTT CASMGSGQLAVLNSPLHF
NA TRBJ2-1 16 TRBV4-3 TGCGCCAGCAGCCAAGACCTTAGCAGAGCACAAAATGAGCAGTTCTTC CASSQDLSRAQNEQFF
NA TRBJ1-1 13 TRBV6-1 TGTGCCAGCAGTGTGGGGCAGAGGACTGAAGCTTTCTTT CASSVGQRTEAFF
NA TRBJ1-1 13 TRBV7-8 TGTGCCAGCAGCTTAGCCGGGAACACTGAAGCTTTCTTT CASSLAGNTEAFF
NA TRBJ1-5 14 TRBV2 TGTGCCAGCAGTGTTGCGGACAGCGATCAGCCCCAGCATTTT CASSVADSDQPQHF